The TCR beta chain under discussion was sequenced for a study of CXCR3-negative and CXCR3-positive naive CD8 T cells. The authors made the TRB cDNA libraries by 5' RACE using UMI labels. TCRdb re-called the 5' RACE reads and catalogs CDR3 proteins one per entry, DNA excluded. This table holds 50,000 to 60,000 distinct CDR3 sequences. CDR1 is SQVTM and CDR2 is ANQGSEA in the germline V gene. The CDR3 is 14 amino acids. The receptor was isolated from a human donor in good health. Some clones in this sample may be carry-over from other donors' samples. Sequencing was done on a sample of naive CXCR3- CD8+ T cells from blood. Subset of the sample: CD45RO-CCR7+CD27+CD95- naive CD8+ T cells lacking CXCR3 (TNR3-). The V and J genes are TRBV29-1 and TRBJ2-7; with no DNA, the TCRdb D assignment of TRBD2 cannot be verified. The CDR3 is CSVEGTSGTYEQYF.